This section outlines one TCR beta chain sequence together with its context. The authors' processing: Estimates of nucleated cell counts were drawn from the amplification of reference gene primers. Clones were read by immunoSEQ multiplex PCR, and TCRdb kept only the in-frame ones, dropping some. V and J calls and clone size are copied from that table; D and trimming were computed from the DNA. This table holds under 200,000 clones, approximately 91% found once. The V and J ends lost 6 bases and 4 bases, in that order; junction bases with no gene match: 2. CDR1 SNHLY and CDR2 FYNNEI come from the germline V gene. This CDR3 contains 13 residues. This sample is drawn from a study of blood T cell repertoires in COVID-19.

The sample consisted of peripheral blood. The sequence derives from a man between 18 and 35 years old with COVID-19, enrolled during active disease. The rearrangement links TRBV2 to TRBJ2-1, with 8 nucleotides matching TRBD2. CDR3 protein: CASRVAGYNEQFF. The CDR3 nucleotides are TGTGCCAGCAGAGTAGCGGGGTACAATGAGCAGTTCTTC. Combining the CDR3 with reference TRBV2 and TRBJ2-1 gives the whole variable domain EPEVTQTPSHQVTQMGQEVILRCVPISNHLYFYWYRQILGQKVEFLVSFYNNEISEKSEIFDDQFSVERPDGSNFTLKIRSTKLEDSAMYFCASRVAGYNEQFFGPGTRLTVL.